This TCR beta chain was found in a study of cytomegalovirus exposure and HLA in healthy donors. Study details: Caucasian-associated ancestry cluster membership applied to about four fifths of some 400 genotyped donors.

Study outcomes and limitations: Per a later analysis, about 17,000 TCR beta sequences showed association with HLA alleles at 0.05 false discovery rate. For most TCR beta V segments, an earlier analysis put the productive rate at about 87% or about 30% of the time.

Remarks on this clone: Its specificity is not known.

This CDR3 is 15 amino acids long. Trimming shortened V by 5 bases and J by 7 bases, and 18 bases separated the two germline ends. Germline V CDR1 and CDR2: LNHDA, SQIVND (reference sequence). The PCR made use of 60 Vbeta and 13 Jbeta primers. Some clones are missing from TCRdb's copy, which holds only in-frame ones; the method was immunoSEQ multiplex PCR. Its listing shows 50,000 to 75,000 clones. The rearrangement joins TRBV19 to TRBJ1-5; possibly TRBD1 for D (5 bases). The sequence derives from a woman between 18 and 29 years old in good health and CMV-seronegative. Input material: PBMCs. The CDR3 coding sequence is TGTGCCAGTAGTGCCTCCGTTAGGGGCCACCAGCCCCAGCATTTT. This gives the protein CASSASVRGHQPQHF.